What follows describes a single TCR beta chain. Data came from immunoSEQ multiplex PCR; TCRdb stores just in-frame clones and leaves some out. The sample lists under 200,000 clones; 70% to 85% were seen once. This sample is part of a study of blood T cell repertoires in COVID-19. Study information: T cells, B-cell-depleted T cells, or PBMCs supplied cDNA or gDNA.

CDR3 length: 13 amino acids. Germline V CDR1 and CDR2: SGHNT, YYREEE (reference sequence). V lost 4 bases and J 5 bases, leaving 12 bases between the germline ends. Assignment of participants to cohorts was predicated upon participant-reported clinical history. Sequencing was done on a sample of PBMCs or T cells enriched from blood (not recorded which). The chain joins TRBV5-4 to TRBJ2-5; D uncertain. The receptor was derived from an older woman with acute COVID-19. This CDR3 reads CASSLTPMETQYF. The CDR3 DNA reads TGTGCCAGCAGCCTGACACCGATGGAGACCCAGTACTTC.